Described below is a single T cell receptor (beta chain) sequence and its context. The antigen is not known. This sample is part of a study of T cell responses to AZD1222 COVID-19 vaccine. Whole-study findings and limits: Two AZD1222 doses significantly raised spike-specific TCR breadth and depth over controls. Within unmutated variant regions lay the reported targets of nearly half of spike-specific TCRs.

Sequencing was performed with immunoSEQ multiplex PCR; in TCRdb, only in-frame clones are kept and a portion is missing. Counted here are some 110,000 clones, approximately 90% occurring once; the ten biggest clones make up approximately 1.7%. Germline CDR1 and CDR2: ENHRY and SYGVKD. V dropped 6 bases and J dropped 4 bases, with 10 bases sitting between them. CDR3 size: 13 residues. This clonotype was sampled from an adult in good health. The source was peripheral blood, collected on day 0 of AZD1222 vaccination. The genes are TRBV10-3 and TRBJ1-5; D gene ambiguous. The CDR3 is CAIRATENQPQHF. The CDR3 DNA is TGTGCCATCAGGGCAACAGAGAATCAGCCCCAGCATTTT.